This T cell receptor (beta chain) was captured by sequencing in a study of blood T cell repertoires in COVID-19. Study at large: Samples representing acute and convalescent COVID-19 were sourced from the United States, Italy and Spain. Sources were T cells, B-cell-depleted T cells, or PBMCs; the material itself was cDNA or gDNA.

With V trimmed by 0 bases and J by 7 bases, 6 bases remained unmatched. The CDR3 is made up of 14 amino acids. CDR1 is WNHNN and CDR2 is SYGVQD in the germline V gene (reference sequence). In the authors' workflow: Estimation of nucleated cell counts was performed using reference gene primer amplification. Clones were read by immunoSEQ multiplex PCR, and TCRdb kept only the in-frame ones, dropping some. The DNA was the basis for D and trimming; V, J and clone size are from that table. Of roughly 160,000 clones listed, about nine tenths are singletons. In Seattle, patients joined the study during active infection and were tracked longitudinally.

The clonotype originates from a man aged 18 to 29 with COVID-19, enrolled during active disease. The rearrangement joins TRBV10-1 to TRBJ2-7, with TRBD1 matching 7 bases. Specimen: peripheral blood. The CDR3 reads CASSESTLQGEQYF. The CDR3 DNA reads TGCGCCAGCAGTGAGTCGACCCTACAGGGGGAGCAGTACTTC.